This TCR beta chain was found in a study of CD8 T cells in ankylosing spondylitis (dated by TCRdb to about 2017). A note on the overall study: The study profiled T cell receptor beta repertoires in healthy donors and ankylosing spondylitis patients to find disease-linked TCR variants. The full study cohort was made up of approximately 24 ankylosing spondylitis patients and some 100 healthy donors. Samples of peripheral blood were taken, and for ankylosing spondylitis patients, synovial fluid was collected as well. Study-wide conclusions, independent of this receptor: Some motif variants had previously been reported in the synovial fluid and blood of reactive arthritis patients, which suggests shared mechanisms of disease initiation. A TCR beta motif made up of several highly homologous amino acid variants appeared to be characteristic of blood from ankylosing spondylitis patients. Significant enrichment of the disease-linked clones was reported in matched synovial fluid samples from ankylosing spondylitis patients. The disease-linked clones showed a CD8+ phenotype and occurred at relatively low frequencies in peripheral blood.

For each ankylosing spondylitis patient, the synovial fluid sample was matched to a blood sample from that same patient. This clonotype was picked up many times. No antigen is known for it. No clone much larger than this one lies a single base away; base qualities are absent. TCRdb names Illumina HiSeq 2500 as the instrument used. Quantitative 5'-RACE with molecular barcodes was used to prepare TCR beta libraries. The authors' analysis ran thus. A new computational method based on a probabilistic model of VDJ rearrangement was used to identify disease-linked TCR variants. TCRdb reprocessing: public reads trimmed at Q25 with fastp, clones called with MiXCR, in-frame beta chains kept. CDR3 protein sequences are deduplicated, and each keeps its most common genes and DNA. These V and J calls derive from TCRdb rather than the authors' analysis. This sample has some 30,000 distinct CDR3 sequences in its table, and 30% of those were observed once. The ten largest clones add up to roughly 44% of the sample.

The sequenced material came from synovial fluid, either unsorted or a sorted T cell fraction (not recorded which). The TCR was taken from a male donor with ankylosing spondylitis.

At the DNA level, the sequence is TGCAGTGCTAGAGATCCTAAGACAGATCATGAAGCTTTCTTT. Its translation reads: CSARDPKTDHEAFF. The chain is assembled from TRBV20-1 and TRBJ1-1; 5 matching bases give a weak D call of TRBD1. The CDR3, from cysteine to phenylalanine, totals 14 residues. Only CDR3 DNA remains: 42 bases, in frame from the first base. Trimming takes 0 bases from V and 7 bases from J, and the germline ends sit 15 bases apart. The germline V gene (reference sequence) sets CDR1 to DFQATT and CDR2 to SNEGSKA.